Listed below are T cell receptor beta chains from one sample, sequenced in a study of beta chain features in type 1 diabetes. TCRdb's copy holds only in-frame clones and misses some; the assay was immunoSEQ multiplex PCR. The data contain 310,000 or so clones, 11% of them singletons. The specimen sequenced was naive CD4+ T cells from blood. The receptor set was obtained from a woman in her 30s in good health. Each CDR3 is given with its conserved first and last residue. D genes are given only for firm matches. The listing skips clone size in some rows; elsewhere it reads once, few, many or a size class.

TRBV27	TRBD2	TRBJ2-3	NA	TGTGCCAGCAAAGGGACTAGCGGGACCAATACGCAGTATTTT	CASKGTSGTNTQYF
TRBV2	TRBD1	TRBJ2-1	NA	TGTGCCACCGTACCGGGACAGGGGGCCTACAATGAGCAGTTCTTC	CATVPGQGAYNEQFF
TRBV7-8	TRBD1	TRBJ2-7	few	TGTGCCAGCAGCCCGAACAGGGGAGTCTACGAGCAGTACTTC	CASSPNRGVYEQYF
TRBV18	NA	TRBJ2-1	NA	TGTGCCAGCTCACCACCGGCGGGTAAAAGCTCCTACAATGAGCAGTTCTTC	CASSPPAGKSSYNEQFF
TRBV30	NA	TRBJ2-1	few	TGTGCCTTGCCCGTAGCCCCCTCCTACAATGAGCAGTTCTTC	CALPVAPSYNEQFF
TRBV5-1	NA	TRBJ2-5	NA	TGCGCCAGCAGCTTGGATCCTGGAGGGTTCCAGTACTTC	CASSLDPGGFQYF
TRBV4-3	NA	TRBJ1-1	few	TGCGCCAGCAGCCCAATGGGAGATCCGAACACTGAAGCTTTCTTT	CASSPMGDPNTEAFF
TRBV9	NA	TRBJ1-1	few	TGTGCCAGCAGCGTAGATGTCGTGGGAGCAAGTGAAGCTTTCTTT	CASSVDVVGASEAFF
TRBV29-1	TRBD1	TRBJ1-1	NA	TGCAGCGTTGTAGTACAGGGGGCCGTGACTGAAGCTTTCTTT	CSVVVQGAVTEAFF
TRBV18	TRBD2	TRBJ2-1	few	TGTGCCAGCTCACCAGAAGGGACTAGCGGGAGAAGGAATGAGCAGTTCTTC	CASSPEGTSGRRNEQFF
TRBV4-3	NA	TRBJ2-2	NA	TGCGCCAGCAGCCACGCGAGTTTCAACACCGGGGAGCTGTTTTTT	CASSHASFNTGELFF
TRBV10-3	TRBD1	TRBJ2-5	NA	TGTGCCACCGCGAAAACAGGGGGACGGGAGACCCAGTACTTC	CATAKTGGRETQYF
TRBV25-1	TRBD2	TRBJ2-2	NA	TGTGCCAGCACCCCTAGACTAGCGGGAGTAGGAACCGGGGAGCTGTTTTTT	CASTPRLAGVGTGELFF
TRBV14	TRBD1	TRBJ2-1	few	TGTGCCAGCAGCCCAGGACAGGTCCCCTACAATGAGCAGTTCTTC	CASSPGQVPYNEQFF
TRBV9	NA	TRBJ2-1	NA	TGTGCCAGCAGCGGAGGACAGTTCTACAATGAGCAGTTCTTC	CASSGGQFYNEQFF
TRBV4-2	NA	TRBJ2-6	few	TGTGCCAGCAGCCAAGTGTCTGGGGCCAACTCTGGGGCCAACGTCCTGACTTTC	CASSQVSGANSGANVLTF
TRBV18	NA	TRBJ2-3	few	TGTGCCAGCTCACCACGGGAGAGTATCGATACGCAGTATTTT	CASSPRESIDTQYF
TRBV7-3	NA	TRBJ2-1	NA	TGTGCCAGCAGCTTAATGGCCCTAGCTACCAATGAGCAGTTCTTC	CASSLMALATNEQFF
TRBV5-1	TRBD1	TRBJ1-4	few	TGCGCCAGCAGCCGTGACCCGACAGGGAGCGAAAAACTGTTTTTT	CASSRDPTGSEKLFF
TRBV19	NA	TRBJ2-7	few	TGTGCCAGTAGTATCGGGAGTTCCAACGAGCAGTACTTC	CASSIGSSNEQYF
TRBV5-1	TRBD2	TRBJ2-1	few	TGCGCCAGCAGAACCGGGACTAGCGACACCTACAATGAGCAGTTCTTC	CASRTGTSDTYNEQFF
TRBV25-1	TRBD1	TRBJ2-7	few	TGTGCCAGCAGTGAGCCCGGGACAGGGGGGCACGAGCAGTACTTC	CASSEPGTGGHEQYF
TRBV6-5	NA	TRBJ2-4	NA	TGTGCCAGCAGTTACGGGGGGTCGGGAAACATTCAGTACTTC	CASSYGGSGNIQYF
TRBV19	NA	TRBJ2-5	few	TGTGCCAGTAGTATCTCCTTCCAAGAGACCCAGTACTTC	CASSISFQETQYF
TRBV7-2	NA	TRBJ1-1	few	TGTGCCAGCAGCAAGACTAGGGGCATGAACACTGAAGCTTTCTTT	CASSKTRGMNTEAFF
TRBV11-1	NA	TRBJ2-2	few	TGTGCCAGCAGCGTAGTACAGGGCCCGAACACCGGGGAGCTGTTTTTT	CASSVVQGPNTGELFF
TRBV9	TRBD2	TRBJ2-7	few	TGTGCCAGCAGCTTAGGACTAGCGGACTCCTACGAGCAGTACTTC	CASSLGLADSYEQYF
TRBV30	NA	TRBJ1-5	few	TGTGCCTGGAGTGTATCAGGGTTGGGTCAGCCCCAGCATTTT	CAWSVSGLGQPQHF
TRBV9	NA	TRBJ2-1	few	TGTGCCAGCAGCGCCCCGGGACTTAGCTACAATGAGCAGTTCTTC	CASSAPGLSYNEQFF
TRBV19	TRBD1	TRBJ2-2	few	TGTGCCACCCACGACAGGGGGTGGGCCGGGGAGCTGTTTTTT	CATHDRGWAGELFF
TRBV30	NA	TRBJ1-2	few	TGTGCCTGGAGTACCGGGGGATCTTATGGCTACACCTTC	CAWSTGGSYGYTF
TRBV5-5	TRBD1	TRBJ1-2	NA	TGTGCCAGCAGCCCGGGACAGGGTCGGTCTGACTATGGCTACACCTTC	CASSPGQGRSDYGYTF
TRBV19	TRBD1	TRBJ1-1	few	TGTGCCAGTAGAGACGACAGGGGACGGGCTGAAGCTTTCTTT	CASRDDRGRAEAFF
TRBV30	TRBD1	TRBJ1-1	few	TGTGCCTGGGGAGGGACAGAAAACACTGAAGCTTTCTTT	CAWGGTENTEAFF
TRBV28	NA	TRBJ2-7	NA	TGTGCCAGCAGTTTGCCGACTAGAGCCGTCGTCGAGCAGTACTTC	CASSLPTRAVVEQYF
TRBV7-2	TRBD2	TRBJ2-3	NA	TGTGCCAGCAGCTCCCGGGCCGGGAGGGCCCCAGATACGCAGTATTTT	CASSSRAGRAPDTQYF
TRBV5-1	NA	TRBJ2-1	NA	TGCGCCAGCAGCTTGGGGCAGGCGTACAATGAGCAGTTCTTC	CASSLGQAYNEQFF
TRBV2	NA	TRBJ2-3	NA	TGTGCCAGCAGTAGCCGGAGCCTCCGCACAGATACGCAGTATTTT	CASSSRSLRTDTQYF
TRBV4-3	TRBD2	TRBJ2-7	NA	TGCGCCAGCAGCCAAAGGACTAGCGGGAGTCCCCCCTACGAGCAGTACTTC	CASSQRTSGSPPYEQYF
TRBV5-4	NA	TRBJ2-3	NA	TGTGCCAGCAGCTTGGGGCCAAAACACAGCACAGATACGCAGTATTTT	CASSLGPKHSTDTQYF
TRBV30	NA	TRBJ2-4	NA	TGTGCCTGGATTCCACGGGATTTAGCCAAAAACATTCAGTACTTC	CAWIPRDLAKNIQYF
TRBV7-9	TRBD1	TRBJ2-7	NA	TGTGCCAGCAGCTCCTATTCGACAGGGGGCGAGCAGTACTTC	CASSSYSTGGEQYF
TRBV19	TRBD1	TRBJ2-7	NA	TGTGCCAGTTCCCGGACAGGGGGCTCCTACGAGCAGTACTTC	CASSRTGGSYEQYF
TRBV11-2	NA	TRBJ2-7	few	TGTGCCAGCAGCTTAGTGGGGGGGCACGAGCAGTACTTC	CASSLVGGHEQYF
TRBV6-5	NA	TRBJ2-1	NA	TGTGCCAGCAGTTTGCGGGGTAGGGACAATGAGCAGTTCTTC	CASSLRGRDNEQFF